This entry lists 2 T cell receptor beta chains sequenced from one sample in a study of blood T cell repertoires in COVID-19. The data were produced by immunoSEQ multiplex PCR, yet TCRdb's version contains in-frame clones alone and is incomplete. The sample has about 110,000 clones; approximately 84% are singletons. What was sequenced was peripheral blood. The receptor set was obtained from a man aged 35 to 55 with acute or convalescent COVID-19.

The rearrangement links TRBV2 to TRBJ2-7; TRBD2 might be the D (7 bases). Trimming stripped 7 bases from V and 3 bases from J, with 16 bases between. CDR1 and CDR2 from the germline V gene are SNHLY and FYNNEI. CDR3 length equals 14 residues. This CDR3 is CASKMGGGGYEQYF. CDR3 coding DNA: TGTGCCAGCAAGATGGGGGGAGGGGGCTACGAGCAGTACTTC.

The chain links TRBV27 to TRBJ2-1; a weak D match, TRBD1 (5 bases). V was clipped by 3 bases and J by 8 bases, with 8 bases between them. The CDR3 loop spans 12 amino acids. CDR1 MNHEY and CDR2 SMNVEV come from the germline V gene (reference sequence). Written as DNA, the CDR3 is TGTGCCAGCAGTTTGTGGGGCGATGAGCAGTTCTTC. Translating it yields CASSLWGDEQFF.